This T cell receptor beta chain was captured in a study of blood T cell repertoires in COVID-19. Repertoires were generated with immunoSEQ multiplex PCR, while TCRdb's copy carries only in-frame clones and drops some. The data show fewer than 200,000 clones, roughly 89% seen once. After removal of 5 bases from V and 5 bases from J, the junction contained 13 bases not matched to a gene. CDR3 length equals 16 residues. CDR1 and CDR2 from the germline V gene are SGHTA and FQGTGA. This clonotype was sampled from a woman in her 70s with COVID-19, enrolled during active disease. The V gene is TRBV7-3, the J gene TRBJ1-2; 8 bases fit TRBD1. The sequenced sample was peripheral blood. This CDR3 reads CASSRGGPGGGYGYTF. CDR3 bases: TGTGCCAGCAGCCGCGGAGGGCCAGGGGGCGGGTATGGCTACACCTTC.